These T cell receptor beta chains were read from a single sample in a study of response to subunit inactivated influenza vaccine. Each CDR3 protein gets one entry after TCRdb re-called the RT-PCR reads with MiXCR. The sample has roughly 670,000 distinct CDR3 sequences; less than 15% are singletons. The specimen comprised PBMCs from blood, sampled roughly 15 days before vaccination. The receptor set was obtained from a man between 45 and 60 years old who received an inactivated influenza vaccine. The CDR3 runs from the conserved cysteine through the conserved F or W. Fields, in order: V gene, D gene, clone size, J gene, CDR3 protein, CDR3 DNA. A D gene is named only where the DNA matches it firmly. Clone size, where shown, is once, few, many, or a class for clones that have expanded.

>TRBV10-3|TRBD2|few|TRBJ2-1
CAIKGTSGASYNEQFF
TGTGCCATCAAGGGGACTAGCGGGGCGAGTTACAATGAGCAGTTCTTC
>TRBV6-2/TRBV6-3|-|many|TRBJ1-5
CASTRLPNQPQHF
TGTGCCAGCACCCGACTGCCAAATCAGCCCCAGCATTTT
>TRBV7-9|-|few|TRBJ2-5
CASSISGAQETQYF
TGTGCCAGCAGCATATCGGGGGCCCAAGAGACCCAGTACTTC
>TRBV7-2|-|-|TRBJ2-5
CASSLEGTETQYF
TGTGCCAGCAGCTTAGAGGGGACGGAGACCCAGTACTTC
>TRBV12-3/TRBV12-4|TRBD1|few|TRBJ1-5
CASSTIDRVPQHF
TGTGCCAGCAGTACGATCGACAGGGTGCCCCAGCATTTT
>TRBV5-1|-|few|TRBJ2-5
CASSPQALASGETQYF
TGCGCCAGCAGCCCCCAGGCCCTAGCCTCCGGGGAGACCCAGTACTTC
>TRBV11-2|TRBD2|-|TRBJ2-7
CASELLSGSGYEQYF
TGTGCCAGCGAATTATTAAGCGGGAGCGGGTACGAGCAGTACTTC
>TRBV15|TRBD2|-|TRBJ2-1
CATSRDEGLAGSFNEQFF
TGTGCCACCAGCAGAGATGAGGGACTAGCGGGGAGTTTCAATGAGCAGTTCTTC
>TRBV12-3/TRBV12-4|-|few|TRBJ1-1
CASSLWDLGGDTEAFF
TGTGCCAGCAGTTTGTGGGACCTTGGGGGGGACACTGAAGCTTTCTTT
>TRBV10-3|TRBD2|few|TRBJ2-1
CATSGTSGTSEQFF
TGTGCCACCTCCGGGACTAGCGGGACTAGTGAGCAGTTCTTC
>TRBV11-2|-|-|TRBJ2-5
CASRWRGGLYETQYF
TGTGCCAGCCGATGGAGGGGGGGCCTTTATGAGACCCAGTACTTC
>TRBV11-2|-|-|TRBJ2-7
CASSLGPGGPYEQYF
TGTGCCAGCAGCTTAGGGCCCGGGGGGCCCTACGAGCAGTACTTC
>TRBV20-1|TRBD1|few|TRBJ2-5
CSAAPGQGGETQYF
TGCAGTGCTGCTCCGGGACAGGGGGGTGAGACCCAGTACTTC
>TRBV5-1|TRBD1|few|TRBJ1-3
CASSLVTGDIGDTIYF
TGCGCCAGCAGCTTGGTTACAGGGGATATTGGGGACACCATATATTTT
>TRBV24-1|-|few|TRBJ2-1
CATSDLATTSYNEQFF
TGTGCCACCAGTGATCTAGCTACTACCTCCTACAATGAGCAGTTCTTC
>TRBV20-1|-|many|TRBJ1-1
CSARDGGLNTEAFF
TGCAGTGCTAGAGACGGGGGGCTGAACACTGAAGCTTTCTTT
>TRBV24-1|-|-|TRBJ1-1
CATSDSGGTEAFF
TGTGCCACCAGTGATTCCGGGGGGACTGAAGCTTTCTTT
>TRBV20-1|TRBD2|-|TRBJ2-3
CSATATSGGVDTQYF
TGCAGTGCTACAGCGACTAGCGGGGGGGTAGATACGCAGTATTTT
>TRBV18|-|-|TRBJ1-5
CASSPRGGEGNQPQHF
TGTGCCAGCTCACCGCGGGGGGGTGAGGGCAATCAGCCCCAGCATTTT
>TRBV2|-|-|TRBJ2-5
CASSLGLTETQYF
TGTGCCAGCAGTCTCGGGCTAACAGAGACCCAGTACTTC
>TRBV2|TRBD2|-|TRBJ2-3
CASSTRLADGTDTQYF
TGTGCCAGCAGTACCAGACTAGCGGACGGCACAGATACGCAGTATTTT
>TRBV5-1|TRBD2|many|TRBJ2-1
CASSSPGLAGGYNEQFF
TGCGCCAGCAGCTCGCCGGGACTAGCGGGAGGATACAATGAGCAGTTCTTC
>TRBV5-1|TRBD1|-|TRBJ2-7
CASSLRGTGAPSYEQYF
TGCGCCAGCAGCCTTCGGGGGACAGGGGCCCCGTCCTACGAGCAGTACTTC
>TRBV21-1|-|many|TRBJ2-3
CASSSREGHDTQYF
TGTGCCAGCTCATCGCGGGAGGGCCACGATACGCAGTATTTT
>TRBV12-3/TRBV12-4|-|-|TRBJ2-5
CASSSSGNGETQYF
TGTGCCAGCAGTTCTTCCGGGAATGGGGAGACCCAGTACTTC
>TRBV27|-|few|TRBJ1-3
CASWTRSGNTIYF
TGTGCCAGCTGGACTCGGTCTGGAAACACCATATATTTT
>TRBV6-2/TRBV6-3|-|few|TRBJ2-4
CASGNSALAKNIQYF
TGTGCCAGCGGGAACAGTGCCCTAGCCAAAAACATTCAGTACTTC
>TRBV6-2/TRBV6-3|-|-|TRBJ2-1
CASVIGGLSYNEQFF
TGTGCCAGCGTAATCGGGGGACTCTCCTACAATGAGCAGTTCTTC
>TRBV7-9|-|-|TRBJ2-3
CASSWEGATDTQYF
TGTGCCAGCAGCTGGGAGGGGGCCACAGATACGCAGTATTTT
>TRBV20-1|-|-|TRBJ1-4
CSALAFLNEKLFF
TGCAGTGCTTTAGCCTTTCTAAATGAAAAACTGTTTTTT
>TRBV28|-|-|TRBJ2-7
CASTPPGTSYEQYF
TGTGCCAGCACCCCCCCCGGGACATCCTACGAGCAGTACTTC
>TRBV9|TRBD2|-|TRBJ2-7
CASSATEGLVRYEQYF
TGTGCCAGCAGCGCCACCGAGGGACTAGTAAGGTACGAGCAGTACTTC
>TRBV7-9|-|many|TRBJ2-2
CASSLVSGKNTGELFF
TGTGCCAGCAGCTTAGTATCAGGGAAGAACACCGGGGAGCTGTTTTTT
>TRBV5-6|TRBD1|few|TRBJ2-3
CASSLLGTGRDTQYF
TGTGCCAGCAGCTTGCTTGGGACAGGCCGAGATACGCAGTATTTT
>TRBV7-2|-|few|TRBJ2-7
CASSLGLSESYEQYF
TGTGCCAGCAGCTTAGGACTATCCGAATCCTACGAGCAGTACTTC
>TRBV19|-|-|TRBJ2-1
CASTNGTQGYNEQFF
TGTGCCAGTACCAACGGGACGCAGGGCTACAATGAGCAGTTCTTC
>TRBV12-3/TRBV12-4|-|-|TRBJ2-5
CASSLSSGLTQYF
TGTGCCAGCAGTTTAAGTTCCGGCCTCACCCAGTACTTC
>TRBV29-1|-|many|TRBJ2-5
CSVEDWGQRGETQYF
TGCAGCGTTGAAGATTGGGGCCAGAGAGGAGAGACCCAGTACTTC
>TRBV6-5|-|-|TRBJ2-4
CASREGGIQYF
TGTGCCAGCAGAGAAGGGGGCATTCAGTACTTC
>TRBV10-3|-|many|TRBJ2-2
CAMMTLNTGELFF
TGTGCCATGATGACATTAAACACCGGGGAGCTGTTTTTT
>TRBV12-3/TRBV12-4|-|many|TRBJ1-1
CASSLVTGPNTEAFF
TGTGCCAGCAGTTTAGTGACGGGGCCGAACACTGAAGCTTTCTTT
>TRBV3-1|TRBD2|few|TRBJ2-1
CASSQDLLAAKTSFF
TGTGCCAGCAGCCAAGATCTACTAGCGGCTAAGACTAGCTTCTTC
>TRBV4-2|-|many|TRBJ1-5
CASSQDGARDSNQPQHF
TGTGCCAGCAGCCAAGATGGGGCCAGGGATAGCAATCAGCCCCAGCATTTT
>TRBV30|-|-|TRBJ2-7
CAWSVQRGSQRFYEQYF
TGTGCCTGGAGTGTACAAAGGGGGTCACAACGATTCTACGAGCAGTACTTC
>TRBV2|-|many|TRBJ1-6
CASSQELVGPLIQALHF
TGTGCCAGCAGTCAAGAGTTGGTCGGACCATTAATTCAGGCCCTCCACTTT
>TRBV20-1|TRBD2|-|TRBJ2-7
CSAAGAFYEQYF
TGCAGTGCTGCGGGAGCCTTCTACGAGCAGTACTTC
>TRBV14|-|few|TRBJ2-1
CASSQVSRGTYNEQFF
TGTGCCAGCAGCCAAGTATCCAGGGGTACTTACAATGAGCAGTTCTTC
>TRBV6-2/TRBV6-3|TRBD2|many|TRBJ2-3
CASRLLAGGPDTQYF
TGTGCCAGCCGGCTACTAGCGGGAGGGCCAGATACGCAGTATTTT
>TRBV24-1|-|-|TRBJ2-2
CATSDQQTSGELFF
TGTGCCACCAGTGATCAACAAACGTCAGGGGAGCTGTTTTTT
>TRBV5-6|-|few|TRBJ2-4
CASSLVGGTAKNIQYF
TGTGCCAGCAGCTTGGTTGGTGGGACAGCCAAAAACATTCAGTACTTC
>TRBV6-4|-|few|TRBJ1-1
CASSDSFLPPNTEAFF
TGTGCCAGCAGTGACAGTTTTTTGCCCCCGAACACTGAAGCTTTCTTT
>TRBV10-3|-|-|TRBJ2-2
CAISTGGHLNTGELFF
TGTGCCATCAGCACCGGGGGACACCTGAACACCGGGGAGCTGTTTTTT
>TRBV4-2|TRBD1|-|TRBJ2-5
CASSQDPRQGAFQTQYF
TGTGCCAGCAGCCAAGATCCTAGGCAGGGGGCGTTTCAGACCCAGTACTTC
>TRBV2|-|many|TRBJ2-1
CASSEERQVGEQFF
TGTGCCAGCAGTGAAGAGCGGCAGGTCGGTGAGCAGTTCTTC
>TRBV6-1|-|-|TRBJ1-6
CASSEVGQQDSPLHF
TGTGCCAGCAGTGAAGTTGGTCAGCAGGACTCACCCCTCCACTTT
>TRBV7-6|-|-|TRBJ2-6
CASRVGPLRAGANVLTF
TGTGCCAGCAGAGTGGGCCCCCTGCGAGCCGGGGCCAACGTCCTGACTTTC
>TRBV3-1|TRBD1|many|TRBJ2-7
CASSPGQPYEQYF
TGTGCCAGCAGTCCGGGACAGCCTTACGAGCAGTACTTC
>TRBV5-1|-|few|TRBJ2-1
CASASGAYNEQFF
TGCGCCTCTGCATCCGGGGCATACAATGAGCAGTTCTTC
>TRBV21-1|-|few|TRBJ2-1
CASRDQGGEREAYNEQFF
TGTGCCAGCAGGGACCAGGGAGGCGAGCGGGAGGCCTACAATGAGCAGTTCTTC